The clone carrying this T cell receptor (beta chain) showed up just once. Assay: immunoSEQ multiplex PCR; the TCRdb copy retains only in-frame clones and omits some. The repertoire holds about 120,000 clones, with around 94% as singletons. CDR3 length: 15 amino acids. The record originates from a study of T cell responses to AZD1222 COVID-19 vaccine. The TCR sequence derives from an adult who received the AZD1222 COVID-19 vaccine. The specimen was peripheral blood, collected 28 days after the second AZD1222 dose. This chain joins TRBV21-1 and TRBJ1-4. TRBV21-1 constitutes a pseudogene. CDR3 bases: TGTGCCAGCAGCTCGGAGAATTCAACTAATGAAAAACTGTTTTTT. It encodes CASSSENSTNEKLFF.